This TCR beta chain was profiled in a study of neoadjuvant anti-PD-1 for oral cavity cancer. About the research overall: Patients without progression received a fourth nivolumab dose around day 43, then surgical resection on days 50-56.

Notes on the study in general: Higher pretreatment blood Treg/Th17 ratios correlated with higher pretreatment blood and lower post-treatment tumor TCRbeta clonality.

These oral cavity squamous cell carcinomas were HPV-negative and locally advanced. Survey sequencing of tumors mostly used 4 to 5.5 ug DNA, two replicates. TCRdb's table, derived via immunoSEQ multiplex PCR, lists solely in-frame clones and lacks some. The profile shows roughly 7,000 clones, over 50% of them singletons. The CDR3 loop spans 10 amino acids. Between the trimmed V and J ends, which lost 10 bases and 9 bases, there was a span of 7 bases. Germline V gene sequence: CDR1 MDHEN, CDR2 SYDVKM. A remark on this clone: Its antigen is undetermined.

The receptor comes from a person aged 35-79 years with oral cavity squamous cell carcinoma. The sequenced sample was tumor tissue, obtained before nivolumab (anti-PD-1) treatment. The chain couples TRBV28 to TRBJ1-6, with D tentatively TRBD1 (5 bases). DNA of the CDR3: TGTGCCACTGGGGGTTCACCCCTCCACTTT. Translation gives CATGGSPLHF.